In this sample, the clone carrying this TCR beta chain turned up many times. The sequenced template was RNA, covering the TCR beta CDR3 region. A first-round RT-PCR used HTBI primers, followed by a second-round multiplex PCR. TCRdb reanalysed the multiplex PCR reads using MiXCR and keeps one entry per CDR3 protein. The table shows about half a million distinct CDR3 sequences, with around 15% occurring only once. The record originates from a study of Graves' ophthalmopathy and Graves' hyperthyroidism. V was clipped by 4 bases and J by 5 bases; unmatched bases: 8. This CDR3 contains 14 residues. The V gene's germline CDR1 is MDHEN and CDR2 SYDVKM.

The chain recombines TRBV28 with TRBJ2-7; 7 positions match TRBD1. The sequenced sample was blood. The sequence was collected from a woman younger than 45 with Graves' ophthalmopathy. In DNA form, the CDR3 reads TGTGCCAGCAGTTCGGGACAGAGGATCCACGAGCAGTACTTC. Encoded protein: CASSSGQRIHEQYF.